This T cell receptor beta chain was identified in a study of T cell repertoires in cytomegalovirus infection (dated by TCRdb to the late 2010s). Turning to the overall study: Alongside well-studied HLA-B-restricted epitopes, the peptide stimulations were aimed at recently identified HLA-C-restricted CMV epitopes, whose presentation resists viral immunomodulation. Donor HLA type was relevant to the analysis, as public TCR beta signatures indicated carriage of CMV infection together with the matching HLA type. Paper-wide results and their limitations: The ex vivo response was dominated by HLA-C-restricted CMV-specific TCR beta clonotypes, and the single most frequent clonotype in two of eight donors was supplied by these HLA-C-restricted clonotypes. Carriers of CMV infection plus the relevant HLA type were discriminated by the cumulative frequency of public TCR beta family members in the study cohort and in an independent roughly 340-donor cohort.

Sequencing was carried out with an Illumina HiSeq 1500. The public reads were run again by TCRdb, first through fastp at Q25 and then through MiXCR, and only productive beta chains were kept. Each CDR3 protein gets just one entry, which takes the most common genes and DNA from the rows behind it. Recorded for this sample are roughly 920,000 distinct CDR3 sequences; approximately 33% of them occurred a single time. Of the sample, around an eighth is held by the ten largest clones. Including cysteine and phenylalanine, the CDR3 has 16 amino acids. The entry retains the CDR3 DNA only, 48 bases that are in frame from base 1. The CDR1 and CDR2 encoded by the germline V gene are LGHNA and YSLEER. About this clonotype itself: Its antigen remains unidentified. At one end, the junction sequence differs from germline, possibly due to a read error.

The treatment or condition label, read with the paper, signifies: in vitro stimulation with specific CMV peptide epitopes to enrich CMV-specific T cells. The TCR originated in a human donor in good health (CMV status not recorded). Some clones in this sample may be carry-over from other donors' samples. The chain links TRBV4-3 with TRBJ2-2; 7 central nucleotides agree with TRBD1. Sequenced here: cultured CD8+ T cells from PBMCs, sampled from culture after CMV antigen stimulation. The CDR3 loop reads CASNQDLQQGAGELFF. The sequenced DNA is TGCGCCAGCAACCAAGATCTCCAGCAGGGGGCCGGGGAGCTGTTTTTT.